This is a list of T cell receptor beta chains from one sample in a study of blood T cell repertoires in COVID-19. Sequenced by immunoSEQ multiplex PCR; TCRdb stores in-frame clones only, minus some. Here the sample spans about 140,000 clones, about nine tenths being singletons. The sample was PBMCs or T cells enriched from blood (not recorded which). Source of these receptors: a middle-aged man who had recovered from COVID-19. Both conserved end residues are part of each CDR3. Fields, in order: clone size, J gene, D gene, V gene, CDR3 DNA, CDR3 protein. A D gene is named only where the DNA matches it firmly. The size entry is marked missing in some rows and otherwise reads once, few, many or a size class.

size: once; J: TRBJ2-3; D: -; V: TRBV3-1/TRBV3-2; DNA: TGTGCCAGCAGTTACTCGGGGGTCGATACGCAGTATTTT; CDR3: CASSYSGVDTQYF
size: few; J: TRBJ2-2; D: TRBD1; V: TRBV7-9; DNA: TGTGCCTGCACGGGACAGCCGAACACCGGGGAGCTGTTTTTT; CDR3: CACTGQPNTGELFF
size: -; J: TRBJ2-2; D: -; V: TRBV7-3; DNA: TGTGCCAGCAGCTTAAATACAGGGATTAACACCGGGGAGCTGTTTTTT; CDR3: CASSLNTGINTGELFF
size: -; J: TRBJ2-5; D: -; V: TRBV7-2; DNA: TGTGCCAGCAGCTCCTGGACTGCCGACGGGGAGACCCAGTACTTC; CDR3: CASSSWTADGETQYF
size: -; J: TRBJ2-1; D: -; V: TRBV18; DNA: TGTGCCAGCTCACCTACTAGGTCGAGTGAGCAGTTCTTC; CDR3: CASSPTRSSEQFF
size: once; J: TRBJ2-6; D: TRBD2; V: TRBV11-2; DNA: TGTGCCAGCAGCTTGCTAGCGGGGAGCTCTGGGGCCAACGTCCTGACTTTC; CDR3: CASSLLAGSSGANVLTF
size: -; J: TRBJ1-6; D: -; V: TRBV3-1/TRBV3-2; DNA: TGTGCCAGCACCCCGACCAGGAATTCACCCCTCCACTTT; CDR3: CASTPTRNSPLHF
size: -; J: TRBJ2-4; D: -; V: TRBV25-1; DNA: TGTGCCAGCAGTGAACTCGGTGCCAAAAACATTCAGTACTTC; CDR3: CASSELGAKNIQYF
size: -; J: TRBJ1-5; D: TRBD1; V: TRBV7-6; DNA: TGTGCCAGCAGCTTCGGACAGGGGGGTCAGCCCCAGCATTTT; CDR3: CASSFGQGGQPQHF
size: -; J: TRBJ1-1; D: TRBD1; V: TRBV7-2; DNA: TGTGCCAGCAGCCCCCGACAGGGGGCGGACACTGAAGCTTTCTTT; CDR3: CASSPRQGADTEAFF
size: -; J: TRBJ1-5; D: -; V: TRBV20-1; DNA: TGCAGTGCTAGTTTAGGAGATCAGCCCCAGCATTTT; CDR3: CSASLGDQPQHF